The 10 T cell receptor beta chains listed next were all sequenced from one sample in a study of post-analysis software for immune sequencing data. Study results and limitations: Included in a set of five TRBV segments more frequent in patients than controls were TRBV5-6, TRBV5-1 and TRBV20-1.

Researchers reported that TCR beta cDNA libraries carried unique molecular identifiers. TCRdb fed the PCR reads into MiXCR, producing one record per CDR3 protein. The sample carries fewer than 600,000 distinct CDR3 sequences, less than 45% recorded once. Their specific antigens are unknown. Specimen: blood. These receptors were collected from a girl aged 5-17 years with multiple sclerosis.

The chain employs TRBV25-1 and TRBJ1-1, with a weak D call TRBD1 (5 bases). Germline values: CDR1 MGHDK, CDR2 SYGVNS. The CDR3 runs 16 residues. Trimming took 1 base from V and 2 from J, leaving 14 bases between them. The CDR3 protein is CASSELGDGANTEAFF. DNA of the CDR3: TGTGCCAGCAGTGAATTAGGGGACGGGGCAAACACTGAAGCTTTCTTT.

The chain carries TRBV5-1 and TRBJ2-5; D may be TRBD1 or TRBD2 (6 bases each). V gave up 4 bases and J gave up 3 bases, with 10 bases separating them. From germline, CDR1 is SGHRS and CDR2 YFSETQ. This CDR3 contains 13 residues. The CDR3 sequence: CASSGGGEETQYF. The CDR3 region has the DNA TGCGCCAGCAGCGGAGGGGGTGAAGAGACCCAGTACTTC.

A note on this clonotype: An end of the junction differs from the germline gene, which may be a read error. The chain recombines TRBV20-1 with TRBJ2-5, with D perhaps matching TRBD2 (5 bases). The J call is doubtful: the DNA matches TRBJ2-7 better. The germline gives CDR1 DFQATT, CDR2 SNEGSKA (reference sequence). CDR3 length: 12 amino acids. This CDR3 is CNASYGDYEQYF. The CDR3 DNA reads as TGCAATGCTAGCTATGGTGACTACGAGCAGTACTTC.

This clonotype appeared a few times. The CDR3 sequence: CASSSAVRLYRQGPTSGANVLTF. The CDR3 region has the DNA TGTGCCAGCAGTTCAGCAGTAAGACTCTATAGACAGGGTCCGACCTCTGGGGCCAACGTCCTGACTTTC. V gene TRBV28 combines with J gene TRBJ2-6; 7 positions agree with TRBD1. Unmatched junction bases numbered 24, after V lost 4 bases and J lost 0 bases. CDR1 is MDHEN, CDR2 SYDVKM, per germline. The CDR3 sequence is 23 residues long.

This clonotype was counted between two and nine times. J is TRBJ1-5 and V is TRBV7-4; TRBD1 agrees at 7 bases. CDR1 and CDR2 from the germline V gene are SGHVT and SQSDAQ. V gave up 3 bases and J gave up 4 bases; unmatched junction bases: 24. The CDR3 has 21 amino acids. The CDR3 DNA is TGTGCCAGCAGCTTGCATGATGAGATTCACAGGGGACCAACCTCTAATCAGCCCCAGCATTTT. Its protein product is CASSLHDEIHRGPTSNQPQHF.

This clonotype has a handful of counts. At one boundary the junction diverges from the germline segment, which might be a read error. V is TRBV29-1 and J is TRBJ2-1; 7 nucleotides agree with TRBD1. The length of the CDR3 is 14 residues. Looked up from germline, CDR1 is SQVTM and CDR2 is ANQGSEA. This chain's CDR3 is CGVDYRGPYNEQFF. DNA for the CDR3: TGCGGCGTTGACTACAGGGGCCCCTACAATGAGCAGTTCTTC.

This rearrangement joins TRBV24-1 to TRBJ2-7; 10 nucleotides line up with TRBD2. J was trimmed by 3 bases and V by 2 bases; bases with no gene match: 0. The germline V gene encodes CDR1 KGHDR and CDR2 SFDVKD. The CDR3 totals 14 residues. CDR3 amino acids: CATSDWTSGYEQYF. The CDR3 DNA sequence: TGTGCCACCAGTGATTGGACTAGCGGCTACGAGCAGTACTTC.

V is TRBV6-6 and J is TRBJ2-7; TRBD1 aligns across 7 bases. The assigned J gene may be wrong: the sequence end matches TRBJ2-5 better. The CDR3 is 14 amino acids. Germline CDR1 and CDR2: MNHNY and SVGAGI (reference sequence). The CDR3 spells CASSYRGQEETQYF. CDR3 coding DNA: TGTGCCAGCAGTTACAGGGGGCAGGAGGAGACCCAGTACTTC.

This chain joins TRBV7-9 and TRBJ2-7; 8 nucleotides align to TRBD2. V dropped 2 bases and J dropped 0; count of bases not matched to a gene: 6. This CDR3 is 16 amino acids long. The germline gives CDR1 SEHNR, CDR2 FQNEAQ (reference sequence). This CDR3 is CASSLSSSGRSYEQYF. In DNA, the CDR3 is TGTGCCAGCAGCTTATCGTCTAGCGGGCGCTCCTACGAGCAGTACTTC.

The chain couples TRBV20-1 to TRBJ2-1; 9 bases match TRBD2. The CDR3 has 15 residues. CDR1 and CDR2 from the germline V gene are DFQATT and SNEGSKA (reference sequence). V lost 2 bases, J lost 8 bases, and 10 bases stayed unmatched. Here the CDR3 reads CSARRAGGPFHEQFF. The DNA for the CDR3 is TGCAGTGCTAGACGAGCGGGAGGCCCATTTCATGAGCAGTTCTTC.